Listed here are 21 T cell receptor beta chains from one sample, sequenced in a study of OX40 agonist ivuxolimab in advanced cancers. This table comes from immunoSEQ multiplex PCR, and its TCRdb copy is limited to in-frame clones, with some not included. Among tens of thousands of clones listed, approximately 79% were seen once. The source was CD4+ or CD8+ T cells sorted from blood, collected in a trial of the OX40 agonist ivuxolimab. The source of these receptors is an adult with an advanced solid tumor such as melanoma, head and neck, liver or kidney cancer.

The chain is built from TRBV6-1 and TRBJ1-2, with a possible D match to TRBD1 (5 bases). The germline V gene encodes CDR1 MNHNS and CDR2 SASEGT. V was shortened by 5 bases and J by 3 bases, with 13 bases between the two germline ends. The CDR3 has 14 residues. This chain's CDR3 is CASSLQGTYYGYTF. CDR3 DNA: TGTGCCAGCAGTTTACAAGGGACCTACTATGGCTACACCTTC.

The chain couples TRBV18 to TRBJ1-1; maybe TRBD1 (5 bases). This CDR3 is 14 amino acids long. The germline gives CDR1 KGHSH, CDR2 LQKENI. V gave up 2 bases and J gave up 4 bases, with 11 bases separating them. The CDR3 DNA reads as TGTGCCAGCTCACCAGTCGTCGGGGCCACTGAAGCTTTCTTT. Translated: CASSPVVGATEAFF.

V gene TRBV28 combines with J gene TRBJ2-7, with TRBD1 matching over 7 bases. V shed 2 bases and J 1 base; nucleotides not matched to a gene: 8. This CDR3 spans 16 amino acids. Germline assignment: CDR1 MDHEN and CDR2 SYDVKM. The CDR3 region has the DNA TGTGCCAGCAGTTTAGGCACAGGGGAGTTTTCCTACGAGCAGTACTTC. Translation gives CASSLGTGEFSYEQYF.

The chain is built from TRBV11-1 and TRBJ2-7; 7 nucleotides agree with TRBD2. This CDR3 comprises 15 residues. V shed 6 bases, J shed 2 bases, and the junction held 10 bases outside the gene matches. Germline V gene data show CDR1 as SGHAT and CDR2 as FQDESV (reference sequence). This CDR3 is CASSSPGLLTYEQYF. In DNA form, the CDR3 reads TGTGCCAGCAGTTCACCGGGACTACTTACCTACGAGCAGTACTTC.

V is TRBV28 and J is TRBJ1-1, with D possibly matching TRBD1 (6 bases). CDR3 length: 15 residues. CDR1 and CDR2 from the germline V gene are MDHEN and SYDVKM. V was cut by 6 bases and J by 1 base, with 15 bases left in between. This chain's CDR3 is CASSRPGQGNTEAFF. Written as DNA, the CDR3 is TGTGCCAGCAGCCGACCGGGACAAGGGAACACTGAAGCTTTCTTT.

This chain links TRBV2 with TRBJ1-1, with D possibly TRBD1 on 5 matching bases. CDR3 length: 14 amino acids. In germline, CDR1 is SNHLY, CDR2 FYNNEI. Trimming shortened V by 11 bases and J by 1 base, and 17 bases separated the two germline ends. The CDR3 bases are TGTGCCGGCAATTCTGGGACGGGGAACACTGAAGCTTTCTTT. This sequence encodes CAGNSGTGNTEAFF.

The chain recombines TRBV14 with TRBJ2-3, with 10 positions matching TRBD2. The CDR3 runs to 15 residues. Germline V gene lookup returns CDR1 SGHDN and CDR2 FVKESK. V lost 2 bases, J lost 7 bases, and 6 bases stayed unmatched. CDR3 region: CASSQTSGVLNTQYF. The CDR3 DNA is TGTGCCAGCAGCCAAACTAGCGGGGTATTGAATACGCAGTATTTT.

J is TRBJ2-1 and V is TRBV12-5; 8 positions match TRBD1. This CDR3 spans 15 amino acids. Germline V gene sequence: CDR1 LGHNT, CDR2 FRNRAP. The trim removed 1 base at V and 6 bases at J, leaving 5 bases unmatched. The CDR3 DNA follows: TGTGCTAGTGGTTTGGCCCCCGGACAGGGCAATGAGCAGTTCTTC. This codes for CASGLAPGQGNEQFF.

This clone has only one observation. The gene calls are TRBV27 and TRBJ2-5; TRBD1 matches 7 bases. The germline CDR1 and CDR2 sequences are MNHEY and SMNVEV (reference sequence). V dropped 6 bases and J dropped 7; count of bases not matched to a gene: 11. The CDR3 spans 14 residues. The CDR3 DNA follows: TGTGCCAGCAGCCGACCGGGACAGAAGGGGACCCAGTACTTC. Translated, it gives CASSRPGQKGTQYF.

This chain links TRBV4-2 with TRBJ2-1; D uncertain. The CDR3 sequence is 12 residues long. Germline V gene lookup returns CDR1 LGHNA and CDR2 YNFKEQ. Trimming took 1 base from V and 9 from J, leaving 7 bases between them. The CDR3 DNA sequence: TGTGCCAGCAGCCAAGGCCTGCGTGAGCAGTTCTTC. It codes for CASSQGLREQFF.

The genes are TRBV7-6 and TRBJ1-1, with D maybe TRBD1 (5 bases). Trimming pared 5 bases from V and 2 bases from J, leaving 12 bases between. This CDR3 has 14 residues. CDR1 is SGHVS and CDR2 is FNYEAQ in the germline V gene. The chain's CDR3 is CASSLEGPNTEAFF. CDR3 sequence (DNA): TGTGCCAGCAGCCTGGAGGGACCTAACACTGAAGCTTTCTTT.

The V gene is TRBV11-2, the J gene TRBJ2-7; D is possibly TRBD1 or TRBD2 (5 bases each). The CDR3 consists of 15 residues. V was pared by 3 bases and J by 2 bases, with 14 bases between. Germline CDR1 is SGHAT and CDR2 is FQNNGV. The DNA for the CDR3 is TGTGCCAGCAGCTTGCTCTGGGACGGTGCCTACGAGCAGTACTTC. This codes for CASSLLWDGAYEQYF.

The genes are TRBV6-5 and TRBJ2-7; 9 positions agree with TRBD2. The germline V gene has CDR1 MNHEY and CDR2 SVGAGI. CDR3 size: 14 residues. Germline trimming cut 6 bases from V and 3 bases from J; bases unmatched to any gene: 6. This CDR3 is CASRLYSGSYEQYF. CDR3 DNA: TGTGCCAGCAGGCTCTATAGCGGGAGCTACGAGCAGTACTTC.

The rearrangement joins TRBV6-7 to TRBJ2-5; 8 positions match TRBD2. TRBV6-7 is marked as an open reading frame, function uncertain. The CDR3 runs 17 residues. Trimming removed 2 bases from V and 9 bases from J; junction bases left unmatched: 17. In nucleotides, the CDR3 is TGTGCCAGCAGTTACGTTCTCTCGGATCGGAGCGGGGGTGCCCAGTACTTC. Encoded protein: CASSYVLSDRSGGAQYF.

In DNA, the CDR3 is TGTGCCAGCAGCCAAGAGGAGGACGGGGAAGTATGGGAAAAACTGTTTTTT. Protein: CASSQEEDGEVWEKLFF. This chain connects TRBV4-2 to TRBJ1-4; D call uncertain. Trimming stripped 0 bases from V and 8 bases from J, with 19 bases between. Germline V gives CDR1 LGHNA, CDR2 YNFKEQ. The CDR3 consists of 17 residues.

CDR3 sequence reads: CASSTHSTGELFF. CDR3 nucleotides: TGTGCCAGCAGTACTCATAGCACCGGGGAGCTGTTTTTT. The chain combines TRBV27 with TRBJ2-2; no clear D. V gave up 5 bases and J gave up 4 bases, with 8 bases separating them. This CDR3 is 13 amino acids long. Germline assignment: CDR1 MNHEY and CDR2 SMNVEV (reference sequence).

This clone was counted between two and nine times. CDR3 residues: CASSLSGSETQYF. DNA of the CDR3: TGTGCCAGCAGCTTGTCCGGGTCTGAGACCCAGTACTTC. The J gene is TRBJ2-5, the V gene TRBV5-6; no clear D gene. Germline V gives CDR1 SGHDT, CDR2 YYEEEE. The CDR3 sequence is 13 residues long. V was shortened by 1 base and J by 5 bases, with 9 bases between the two germline ends.

By sample fraction, this clone is medium-sized. The chain joins TRBV19 to TRBJ1-5; no definite D call. The V gene's germline CDR1 is LNHDA and CDR2 SQIVND (reference sequence). The V and J ends lost 8 bases and 9 bases respectively, with 20 bases between them. The CDR3 runs to 14 residues. CDR3 amino acids: CASHMGGSRGPQHF. The CDR3 nucleotides read TGTGCCAGTCATATGGGAGGCTCACGCGGGCCCCAGCATTTT.

The rearrangement links TRBV9 to TRBJ2-2; 7 positions agree with TRBD1. Germline lookup yields CDR1 SGDLS and CDR2 YYNGEE. Trimming took 0 bases from V and 4 from J; bases not matched to a gene: 3. The CDR3 spans 15 residues. This CDR3 reads CASSVGGGLTGELFF. The CDR3 DNA is TGTGCCAGCAGCGTAGGAGGGGGCCTCACCGGGGAGCTGTTTTTT.

The table lists this clone with a count of one. The genes are TRBV7-8 and TRBJ2-7; tentatively, D is TRBD2 (5 bases). V was clipped by 1 base and J by 3 bases, with 16 bases between them. CDR1 is SGHVS and CDR2 is FQNEAQ in the germline V gene. This CDR3 region has 16 residues. The CDR3 is CASSLGPGERLYEQYV. In nucleotides, the CDR3 is TGTGCCAGCAGCTTAGGCCCCGGGGAGAGACTCTACGAGCAGTACGTC.

J is TRBJ1-6 and V is TRBV6-5, with D possibly matching TRBD1 (5 bases). V gave up 5 bases and J gave up 2 bases, with 10 bases separating them. CDR1 and CDR2 (germline): MNHEY, SVGAGI. The CDR3 runs 15 residues. CDR3 DNA: TGTGCCAGCAGTCAGGAGGGACCCTATAATTCACCCCTCCACTTT. Protein: CASSQEGPYNSPLHF.